Given below is one TCR beta chain in context. Unique molecular identifiers were built into the TCRbeta library. MiXCR, applied by TCRdb to the PCR reads, yields one record per CDR3 protein. The sample carries 490,000 or so distinct CDR3 sequences, approximately 13% recorded once. V trimming: 1 base; J trimming: 8 bases; junction bases outside the gene matches: 14. The V gene's germline CDR1 is DFQATT and CDR2 SNEGSKA (reference sequence). The CDR3 runs 17 residues. The data derive from a study of T-cell reconstitution after alpha-beta-depleted transplantation in children. The chain couples TRBV20-1 to TRBJ2-1; 10 bases fit TRBD2. Sequencing used PBMCs from the stem cell graft donor, obtained from the stem cell graft. This receptor was obtained from a human donor who donated a stem cell graft to a child with combined immunodeficiency. CDR3 sequence reads: CSARGPETSGVWDEQFF. CDR3 coding DNA: TGCAGTGCTAGAGGCCCTGAAACTAGCGGGGTTTGGGATGAGCAGTTCTTC.